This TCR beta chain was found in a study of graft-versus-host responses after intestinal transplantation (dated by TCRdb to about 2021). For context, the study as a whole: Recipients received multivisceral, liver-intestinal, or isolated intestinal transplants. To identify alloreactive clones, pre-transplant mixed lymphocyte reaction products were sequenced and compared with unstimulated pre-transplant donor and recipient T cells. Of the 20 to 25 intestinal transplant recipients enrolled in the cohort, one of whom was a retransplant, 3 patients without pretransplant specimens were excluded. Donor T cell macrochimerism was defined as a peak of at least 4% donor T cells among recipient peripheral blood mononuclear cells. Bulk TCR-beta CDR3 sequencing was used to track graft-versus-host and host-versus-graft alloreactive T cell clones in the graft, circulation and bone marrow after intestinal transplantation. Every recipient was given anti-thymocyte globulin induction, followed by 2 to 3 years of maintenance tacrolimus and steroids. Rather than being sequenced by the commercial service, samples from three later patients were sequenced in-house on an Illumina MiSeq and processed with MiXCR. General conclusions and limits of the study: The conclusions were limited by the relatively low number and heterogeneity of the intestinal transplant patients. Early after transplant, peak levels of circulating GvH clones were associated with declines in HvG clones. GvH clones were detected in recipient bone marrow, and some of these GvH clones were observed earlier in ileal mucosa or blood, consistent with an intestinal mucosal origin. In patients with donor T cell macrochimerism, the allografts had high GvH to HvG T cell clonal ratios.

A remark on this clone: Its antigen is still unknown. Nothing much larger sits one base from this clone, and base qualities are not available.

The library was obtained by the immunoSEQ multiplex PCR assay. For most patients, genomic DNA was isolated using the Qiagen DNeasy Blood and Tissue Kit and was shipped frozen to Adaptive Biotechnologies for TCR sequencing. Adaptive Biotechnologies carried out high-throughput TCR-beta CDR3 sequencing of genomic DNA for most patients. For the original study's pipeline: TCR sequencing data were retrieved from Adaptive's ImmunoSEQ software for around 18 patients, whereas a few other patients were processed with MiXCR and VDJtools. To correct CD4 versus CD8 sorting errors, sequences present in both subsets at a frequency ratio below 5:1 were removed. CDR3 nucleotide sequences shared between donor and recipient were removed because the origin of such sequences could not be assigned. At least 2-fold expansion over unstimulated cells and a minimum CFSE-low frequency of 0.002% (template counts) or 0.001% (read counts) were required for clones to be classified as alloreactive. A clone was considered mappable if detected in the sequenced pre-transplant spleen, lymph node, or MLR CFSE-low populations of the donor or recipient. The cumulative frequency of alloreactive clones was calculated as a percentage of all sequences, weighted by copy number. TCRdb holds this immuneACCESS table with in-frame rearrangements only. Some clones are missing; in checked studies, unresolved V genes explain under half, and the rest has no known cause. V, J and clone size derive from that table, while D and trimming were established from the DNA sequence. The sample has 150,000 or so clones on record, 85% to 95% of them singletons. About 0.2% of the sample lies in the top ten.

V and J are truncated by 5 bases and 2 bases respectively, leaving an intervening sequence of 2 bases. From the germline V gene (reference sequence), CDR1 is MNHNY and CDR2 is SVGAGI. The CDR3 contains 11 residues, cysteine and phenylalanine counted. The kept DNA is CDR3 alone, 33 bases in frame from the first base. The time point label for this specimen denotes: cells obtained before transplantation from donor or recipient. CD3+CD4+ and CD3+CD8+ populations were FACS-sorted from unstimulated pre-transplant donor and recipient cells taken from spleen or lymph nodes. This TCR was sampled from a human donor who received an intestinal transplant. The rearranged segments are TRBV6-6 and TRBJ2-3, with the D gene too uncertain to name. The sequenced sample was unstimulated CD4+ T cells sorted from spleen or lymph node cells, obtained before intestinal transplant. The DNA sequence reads TGTGCCAGCAGTAACACAGATACGCAGTATTTT. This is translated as CASSNTDTQYF.